This entry features one T cell receptor (beta chain) sequence. This record belongs to a study of TIL therapy for anti-PD-1-resistant metastatic lung cancer. Study-level information: Tumors were harvested before any PD-1/PD-L1 blockade. Tumors carried a median around 1.4 non-synonymous mutations per megabase.

There are 16 residues in the CDR3. V shed 2 bases, J shed 3 bases, and the junction held 5 bases outside the gene matches. Looked up from germline, CDR1 is KGHSH and CDR2 is LQKENI. This was the immunoSEQ v3 assay. Libraries were sequenced to 2 million to 2.5 million read pairs (survey) or about 5-6 million (deep). The protocol was immunoSEQ multiplex PCR, while the TCRdb copy is restricted to in-frame clones and leaves out a portion. The sample includes some 60,000 clones, 55% to 70% seen only once; the top ten take around 6.1%. Time point given: pre-treatment sample, taken before nivolumab and TIL therapy.

V gene TRBV18 combines with J gene TRBJ2-1, with TRBD1 identical over 9 bases. Specimen: blood, collected at baseline. The receptor comes from a person between 30 and 79 years old with non-small cell lung cancer. In DNA form, the CDR3 reads TGTGCCAGCTCACCAATCCGGGACAGGGTCTACAATGAGCAGTTCTTC. Its protein is CASSPIRDRVYNEQFF.